Each of the 22 T cell receptor beta chains below was sequenced from the same sample in a study of blood T cell repertoires in COVID-19 (dated by TCRdb to about 2020). Library prep was done by the immunoSEQ multiplex PCR assay. TCRdb provides this immuneACCESS table in a form limited to in-frame rearrangements. Some clones are lacking; in checked studies, under half of them reflect an unresolved V gene, and why the rest are absent is not known. Counted in this sample were over 200,000 clones; roughly 87% of them appeared once. 0.7% of the sample comes from the top ten. Input material: peripheral blood. Every receptor here comes from a human donor in a cohort sampled during active COVID-19.

The J gene is TRBJ1-5, the V gene TRBV7-2, with TRBD1 matching 7 bases. Germline V gene data show CDR1 as SGHTA and CDR2 as FQGNSA. The CDR3 is made up of 14 amino acids. The junction had 3 bases not matched to a gene; V was cut back by 3 bases and J by 4 bases. CDR3 DNA sequence: TGTGCCAGCAGCTTGACAGGGATAAATCAGCCCCAGCATTTT. This sequence encodes CASSLTGINQPQHF.

Concerning this clone itself: Other DNA sequences in this sample translate to the same CDR3. The chain carries TRBV7-3 and TRBJ2-3; D is undetermined. The CDR3 is 14 amino acids. Germline CDR1 reads SGHTA; CDR2 reads FQGTGA. Trimming left V 2 bases short and J 0 bases short, with 6 bases between. The CDR3 sequence: CASSLSGSTDTQYF. The CDR3 DNA follows: TGTGCCAGCAGCTTATCAGGAAGCACAGATACGCAGTATTTT.

This chain links TRBV7-9 with TRBJ1-1; D is uncertain. The CDR3 has 13 residues. Per the germline V gene, CDR1 is SEHNR and CDR2 is FQNEAQ (reference sequence). Trimming removed 1 base at V and 3 bases at J, with 6 bases between. CDR3 DNA: TGTGCCAGCAGCTTAGAGCGGCACACTGAAGCTTTCTTT. Translating it yields CASSLERHTEAFF.

V gene TRBV6-5 combines with J gene TRBJ2-3; D is ambiguous. Trimming removed 10 bases from V and 3 bases from J, with 11 bases in between. The CDR3 consists of 12 residues. Germline V gene data show CDR1 as MNHEY and CDR2 as SVGAGI. This CDR3 is CATKRKTDTQYF. Written as DNA, the CDR3 is TGTGCCACTAAGAGGAAAACAGATACGCAGTATTTT.

This clone was recorded once. The chain has TRBV7-9 and TRBJ2-7, with D tentatively TRBD1 (6 bases). Germline loops: CDR1 SEHNR, CDR2 FQNEAQ (reference sequence). Between the trimmed V and J ends, which lost 11 bases and 0 bases, there was a span of 14 bases. This CDR3 spans 13 amino acids. CDR3 loop: CAVKTDSSYEQYF. The CDR3 DNA reads TGTGCCGTAAAGACGGACAGCTCCTACGAGCAGTACTTC.

CDR3 region: CASSPTEGGNYEQYF. The CDR3 DNA sequence: TGTGCCAGCTCACCCACCGAGGGCGGGAACTACGAGCAGTACTTC. This chain uses TRBV18 with TRBJ2-7, with D maybe TRBD2 (6 bases). Germline CDR1 KGHSH, CDR2 LQKENI. Trimming removed 3 bases from V and 3 bases from J, with 15 bases in between. This CDR3 region has 15 residues.

The V gene is TRBV21-1, the J gene TRBJ1-1; TRBD1, the D gene given by the table, was not confirmed from the DNA. TRBV21-1 is labeled a pseudogene. The CDR3 is 19 residues long. DNA for the CDR3: TGTGCCAGCACCAAAGACTTAGACAGGGGCCGATTCAAGAACACTGAAGCTTTCTTT. Its protein is CASTKDLDRGRFKNTEAFF.

The V gene is TRBV11-3, the J gene TRBJ2-7; D might be TRBD2 (5 bases). Between the trimmed V and J ends, which lost 0 bases and 3 bases, there was a span of 12 bases. CDR3 length: 15 residues. Germline V lookup: CDR1 SGHNT, CDR2 YENEEA. The CDR3 reads CASSLDKASYYEQYF. The CDR3 DNA is TGTGCCAGCAGCTTAGATAAGGCTAGCTACTACGAGCAGTACTTC.

This chain connects TRBV6-5 to TRBJ1-2; D is ambiguous. Germline CDR1 is MNHEY and CDR2 is SVGAGI. Between the trimmed V and J ends, which lost 2 bases and 4 bases, there was a span of 8 bases. The CDR3 totals 13 residues. The chain's CDR3 is CASSYGGSYGYTF. The DNA of the CDR3 is TGTGCCAGCAGTTACGGCGGGAGCTATGGCTACACCTTC.

This chain joins TRBV6-2 or TRBV6-3 and TRBJ2-7; 9 nucleotides align to TRBD1. The CDR3 runs 15 residues. Looked up from germline, CDR1 is MNHEY and CDR2 is SVGEGT. Germline trimming cut 6 bases from V and 3 bases from J; bases unmatched to any gene: 9. This CDR3 is CASRPTGGAGYEQYF. Here the CDR3 DNA reads TGTGCCAGCAGACCTACAGGGGGCGCGGGCTACGAGCAGTACTTC.

This clone has only one observation. The chain couples TRBV28 to TRBJ1-1, with a possible D match to TRBD1 (6 bases). V gave up 3 bases and J gave up 1 base, with 9 bases separating them. This CDR3 has 14 residues. CDR1 MDHEN and CDR2 SYDVKM come from the germline V gene. The CDR3: CASSFWGQNTEAFF. CDR3 in DNA: TGTGCCAGCAGTTTTTGGGGGCAGAACACTGAAGCTTTCTTT.

CDR3 region: CASSLATGWANEKLFF. Written as DNA, the CDR3 is TGTGCCAGCAGCTTAGCGACGGGGTGGGCTAATGAAAAACTGTTTTTT. This chain uses TRBV7-6 with TRBJ1-4; D is uncertain. Germline V gives CDR1 SGHVS, CDR2 FNYEAQ. Trimming stripped 0 bases from V and 3 bases from J, with 11 bases between. The CDR3 sequence is 16 residues long. The whole variable domain, filled in from reference TRBV7-6 and TRBJ1-4, reads GAGVSQSPRYKVTKRGQDVALRCDPISGHVSLYWYRQALGQGPEFLTYFNYEAQQDKSGLPNDRFSAERPEGSISTLTIQRTEQRDSAMYRCASSLATGWANEKLFFGSGTQLSVL.

The genes are TRBV18 and TRBJ1-1, with no clear D. Trimming left V 4 bases short and J 1 base short, with 10 bases between. Germline-derived CDR1 and CDR2 are KGHSH and LQKENI. The CDR3 consists of 14 residues. This chain's CDR3 is CASSRQYGNTEAFF. CDR3 coding DNA: TGTGCCAGCTCACGGCAATATGGGAACACTGAAGCTTTCTTT.

As for this clone: The sample has other DNA sequences that encode this CDR3 too. The V and J genes are TRBV30 and TRBJ1-1; D possibly corresponds to TRBD1 (5 bases). Between the trimmed V and J ends, which lost 2 bases and 4 bases, there was a span of 8 bases. This CDR3 contains 12 residues. Germline values: CDR1 GTSNPN, CDR2 SVGIG (reference sequence). This chain's CDR3 is CAWSLGGTEAFF. CDR3 bases: TGTGCCTGGAGTTTGGGGGGCACTGAAGCTTTCTTT.

This chain links TRBV19 with TRBJ1-2; D uncertain. The CDR3 runs 13 residues. The ends were cut back, 6 bases at V and 0 bases at J, with 8 bases in the middle. Germline V gene sequence: CDR1 LNHDA, CDR2 SQIVND (reference sequence). The CDR3 region has the DNA TGTGCCAGTAGGGCAGAAGCTAACTATGGCTACACCTTC. This codes for CASRAEANYGYTF.

The chain is built from TRBV4-3 and TRBJ2-7, with a weak D call TRBD1 (6 bases). The CDR3 is 15 residues long. V was clipped by 4 bases and J by 3 bases, with 16 bases between them. Germline CDR1 is LGHNA and CDR2 is YSLEER. CDR3: CASSPLDRGNYEQYF. DNA for the CDR3: TGCGCCAGCAGCCCGTTGGATAGGGGGAACTACGAGCAGTACTTC.

The V gene is TRBV3-1 (or the pseudogene TRBV3-2), the J gene TRBJ2-1; 12 positions match TRBD2. V trimming: 4 bases; J trimming: 7 bases; junction bases outside the gene matches: 17. Germline V gene data show CDR1 as LGHDT and CDR2 as YNNKEL (reference sequence). The CDR3 covers 19 residues. The CDR3 is CASSPDRLAGASLLNEQFF. CDR3 bases: TGTGCCAGCAGCCCCGACCGACTAGCGGGGGCAAGCCTTCTAAATGAGCAGTTCTTC.

The chain employs TRBV2 and TRBJ1-1; 8 bases fit TRBD1. Germline V gene sequence: CDR1 SNHLY, CDR2 FYNNEI. V was pared by 6 bases and J by 3 bases, with 9 bases of the junction left unmatched. The CDR3 sequence is 15 residues long. CDR3 residues: CASRPPGQVYTEAFF. In DNA form, the CDR3 reads TGTGCCAGCAGACCCCCGGGACAGGTGTACACTGAAGCTTTCTTT.

The V call is TRBV19, the J call TRBJ1-5; D not certain. The CDR3 contains 13 residues. Trimming took 5 bases from V and 1 from J, leaving 6 bases between them. Germline CDR1 reads LNHDA; CDR2 reads SQIVND (reference sequence). In nucleotides, the CDR3 is TGTGCCAGTAGTCTTCAGAGCAATCAGCCCCAGCATTTT. Translated: CASSLQSNQPQHF. Combining the CDR3 with reference TRBV19 and TRBJ1-5 gives the whole variable domain DGGITQSPKYLFRKEGQNVTLSCEQNLNHDAMYWYRQDPGQGLRLIYYSQIVNDFQKGDIAEGYSVSREKKESFPLTVTSAQKNPTAFYLCASSLQSNQPQHFGDGTRLSIL.

V gene TRBV15 combines with J gene TRBJ2-1, with 7 bases identical to TRBD1. Trimming cost V 5 bases and J 10 bases; bases outside gene matches: 8. CDR1 and CDR2 from the germline V gene are LNHNV and YYDKDF (reference sequence). The CDR3 is 13 amino acids. This chain's CDR3 is CATSPPGGKEQFF. For the CDR3, the DNA is TGTGCCACCAGCCCCCCAGGGGGAAAAGAGCAGTTCTTC.

The chain joins TRBV5-6 to TRBJ2-1; D gene uncertain. CDR3 length: 12 amino acids. The germline gives CDR1 SGHDT, CDR2 YYEEEE. V lost 7 bases and J lost 8, with 13 bases in between. CDR3 amino acids: CASGDGGYEQFF. The CDR3 nucleotides read TGTGCCAGCGGCGACGGCGGATATGAGCAGTTCTTC.

This clone was recorded only once. This chain joins TRBV15 and TRBJ1-1, with D perhaps matching TRBD1 (6 bases). The length of the CDR3 is 13 residues. V was cut by 4 bases and J by 1 base, with 7 bases left in between. In germline, CDR1 is LNHNV, CDR2 YYDKDF (reference sequence). CDR3 coding DNA: TGTGCCACCAGCACGGGACAGAACACTGAAGCTTTCTTT. Protein sequence: CATSTGQNTEAFF.